The 12 T cell receptor beta chains below come from one sample, sequenced in a study of blood T cells in healthy people across ages. A J-beta primer mix and a sample-barcoded 5' primer were used in a second PCR of roughly 7 to 12 cycles. TCRdb redid the calling of the 5' RACE reads with MiXCR, one entry per CDR3 protein. The sample lists roughly 1,700,000 distinct CDR3 sequences, 28% seen once, with over 7% in the top ten. The material sequenced was blood. The source is a woman aged 25 to 39 in good health.

This clonotype was counted only a few times. The rearrangement links TRBV6-6 to TRBJ2-7; the match to TRBD1 covers 11 bases. V lost 6 bases, J lost 2 bases, and 3 bases stayed unmatched. Germline V gene data show CDR1 as MNHNY and CDR2 as SVGAGI (reference sequence). The CDR3 totals 14 residues. The CDR3 DNA reads as TGTGCCAGCAGGGGGACAGGGGGGACCTACGAGCAGTACTTC. This encodes CASRGTGGTYEQYF.

The sample holds many counts of this clonotype. The gene calls are TRBV20-1 and TRBJ2-1; TRBD2 is a possible D gene (5 bases). This CDR3 has 14 residues. Germline V lookup: CDR1 DFQATT, CDR2 SNEGSKA (reference sequence). The germline V and J ends were trimmed by 6 bases and 9 bases, with 21 bases remaining between them. CDR3 bases: TGCAGTGCGCCTACTAGTAGGCGGACGGGTGAGCAGTTCTTC. Amino acids: CSAPTSRRTGEQFF.

The genes are TRBV29-1 and TRBJ2-1; the match to TRBD2 covers 11 bases. With 4 bases clipped from V and 6 bases from J, the junction kept 8 bases outside the gene matches. The CDR3 loop spans 15 amino acids. Germline CDR1 and CDR2: SQVTM and ANQGSEA. The CDR3 nucleotides read TGCAGCGTTGGGGGAGGGACTAGCGGAACCAATGAGCAGTTCTTC. Amino acids: CSVGGGTSGTNEQFF.

The chain couples TRBV2 to TRBJ1-2; TRBD1 might be the D (6 bases). The CDR3 extends over 12 amino acids. Trimming pared 7 bases from V and 7 bases from J, leaving 13 bases between. CDR1 and CDR2 from the germline V gene are SNHLY and FYNNEI. The CDR3 loop is CASKGEEAGYTF. As DNA, the CDR3 is TGTGCCAGCAAGGGGGAAGAGGCTGGCTACACCTTC. Drawing the rest from reference TRBV2 and TRBJ1-2, the complete variable domain is EPEVTQTPSHQVTQMGQEVILRCVPISNHLYFYWYRQILGQKVEFLVSFYNNEISEKSEIFDDQFSVERPDGSNFTLKIRSTKLEDSAMYFCASKGEEAGYTFGSGTRLTVV.

The V call is TRBV20-1, the J call TRBJ2-5, with D possibly being TRBD1 or TRBD2 (5 bases each). CDR1 is DFQATT and CDR2 is SNEGSKA in the germline V gene (reference sequence). The CDR3 extends over 15 amino acids. V gave up 3 bases and J gave up 5 bases, with 19 bases separating them. This CDR3 is CSASTASGTWETQYF. DNA for the CDR3: TGCAGTGCTAGTACGGCTAGTGGGACCTGGGAGACCCAGTACTTC.

To note about this clonotype: The junction differs from germline at one of its ends, possibly a read error. CDR3 in DNA: TGCGCCAGCAGGGAGTCGCCCCGGGGAGAGGCCCAGTACTTC. It codes for CASRESPRGEAQYF. The chain recombines TRBV10-1 with TRBJ2-5, with a weak D call TRBD2 (5 bases). CDR1 is WNHNN and CDR2 is SYGVQD in the germline V gene (reference sequence). The CDR3 has 14 residues.

This clonotype showed up just once. V and J are TRBV29-1 and TRBJ2-7, with D perhaps assigned TRBD1 or TRBD2 (6 bases each). V was cut by 6 bases and J by 3 bases, with 12 bases left in between. Germline CDR1 SQVTM, CDR2 ANQGSEA. This CDR3 is 12 amino acids long. The CDR3 bases are TGCAGCGTGCGGGACACCGTCTACGAGCAGTACTTC. This encodes CSVRDTVYEQYF.

The chain links TRBV5-1 to TRBJ2-2; D is unclear. Trimming removed 2 bases from V and 5 bases from J, with 16 bases in between. CDR3 length: 16 amino acids. In germline, CDR1 is SGHRS, CDR2 YFSETQ. CDR3 DNA sequence: TGCGCCAGCAGCTTCCGGCGGCAGGACGGGACCGGGGAGCTGTTTTTT. Residues: CASSFRRQDGTGELFF.

V usage is TRBV19 and J usage is TRBJ2-5, with 14 bases lining up with TRBD2. The germline CDR1 and CDR2 sequences are LNHDA and SQIVND (reference sequence). V shed 5 bases and J 3 bases; nucleotides not matched to a gene: 5. The CDR3 is made up of 16 amino acids. CDR3 bases: TGTGCCAGTAGTCCGGGACTAGCGGGAGTCAAAGAGACCCAGTACTTC. Its protein product is CASSPGLAGVKETQYF.

The rearrangement uses TRBV4-3 and TRBJ1-1; the D is unclear. V lost 4 bases, J lost 7 bases, and 16 bases lay in between. Germline lookup yields CDR1 LGHNA and CDR2 YSLEER. The CDR3 is made up of 14 amino acids. The DNA of the CDR3 is TGCGCCAGCAGCCCCCAAAGCCCCCCGAGTGAAGCTTTCTTT. Encoded protein: CASSPQSPPSEAFF.

The genes are TRBV24-1 and TRBJ2-5, with 8 bases aligning to TRBD2. The CDR3 runs to 15 residues. CDR1 is KGHDR, CDR2 SFDVKD, per germline. The V and J ends lost 1 base and 11 bases, in that order; junction bases with no gene match: 11. The CDR3 DNA sequence: TGTGCCACCAGTGATTTAGGCGGGGGGCCGAATGAGCAGTACTTC. As protein: CATSDLGGGPNEQYF.

The genes are TRBV29-1 and TRBJ1-4; D possibly corresponds to TRBD1 (5 bases). CDR1 is SQVTM and CDR2 is ANQGSEA in the germline V gene. The CDR3 is 13 residues long. The germline V and J ends were trimmed by 7 bases and 6 bases, with 15 bases remaining between them. In nucleotides, the CDR3 is TGCAGCGCCGGGGGGGGAGGGGATGAAAAACTGTTTTTT. Protein product: CSAGGGGDEKLFF. The variable domain in full, completed from reference TRBV29-1 and TRBJ1-4, reads SAVISQKPSRDICQRGTSLTIQCQVDSQVTMMFWYRQQPGQSLTLIATANQGSEATYESGFVIDKFPISRPNLTFSTLTVSNMSPEDSSIYLCSAGGGGDEKLFFGSGTQLSVL.